The following is a T cell receptor (beta chain) sequence with its context. V was pared by 8 bases and J by 2 bases, with 15 bases of the junction left unmatched. Germline CDR1 and CDR2: MNHEY and SMNVEV (reference sequence). This CDR3 comprises 17 residues. Data came from immunoSEQ multiplex PCR; TCRdb stores just in-frame clones and leaves some out. The table records more than 1.2 million clones, around 98.5% of them present only once. The sample comes from a study of shared clonotypes between healthy human individuals. The gene calls are TRBV27 and TRBJ2-7, with 10 bases matching TRBD1. The specimen sequenced was naive CD4+ T cells sorted from blood. As to subset: CD45RA+ positively selected. The clonotype originates from a man aged 30 to 45 in good health. The CDR3 loop reads CASGRQGALAPTYEQYF. DNA of the CDR3: TGTGCCAGCGGGAGACAGGGGGCTCTAGCGCCTACCTACGAGCAGTACTTC.